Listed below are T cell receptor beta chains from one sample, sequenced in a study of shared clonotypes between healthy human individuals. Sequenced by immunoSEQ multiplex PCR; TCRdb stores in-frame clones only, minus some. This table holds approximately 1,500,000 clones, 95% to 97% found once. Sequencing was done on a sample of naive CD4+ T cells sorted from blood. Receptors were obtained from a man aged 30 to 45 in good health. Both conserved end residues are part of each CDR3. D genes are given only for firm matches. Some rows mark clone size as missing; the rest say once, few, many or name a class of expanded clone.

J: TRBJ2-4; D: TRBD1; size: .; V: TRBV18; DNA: TGTGCCAGCCGACCACAGGGGCTAGCCAAAAACATTCAGTACTTC; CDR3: CASRPQGLAKNIQYF
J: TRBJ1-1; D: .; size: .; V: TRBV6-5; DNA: TGTGCCAGCAGTGCGACCCAGAACACTGAAGCTTTCTTT; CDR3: CASSATQNTEAFF
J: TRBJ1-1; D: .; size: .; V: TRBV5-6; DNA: TGTGCCAGCAGCTTCGAACAGCCAGGGATGAACACTGAAGCTTTCTTT; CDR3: CASSFEQPGMNTEAFF
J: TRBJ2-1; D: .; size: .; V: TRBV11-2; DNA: TGTGCCAGCAGCTTAGGGGAACTGGGGGACATTCCCGCCAATGAGCAGTTCTTC; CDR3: CASSLGELGDIPANEQFF
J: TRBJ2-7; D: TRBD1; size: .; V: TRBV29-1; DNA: TGCAGCGTTCGGACAGGGAGAGCCTACGAGCAGTACTTC; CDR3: CSVRTGRAYEQYF
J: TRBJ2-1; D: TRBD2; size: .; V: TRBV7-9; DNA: TGTGCCAGCAGCTTGGCGGGAGCTGACTACAATGAGCAGTTCTTC; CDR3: CASSLAGADYNEQFF
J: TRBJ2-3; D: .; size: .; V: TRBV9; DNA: TGTGCCAGCAGCATCGGGACGTCTAGCACAGATACGCAGTATTTT; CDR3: CASSIGTSSTDTQYF
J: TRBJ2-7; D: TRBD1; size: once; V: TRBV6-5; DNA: TGTGCCAGCAGCCGGACAGGGACCTACGAGCAGTACTTC; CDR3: CASSRTGTYEQYF
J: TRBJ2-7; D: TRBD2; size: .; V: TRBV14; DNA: TGTGCCAGCAGGGTGGGACTAGTCGGCGAGCAGTACTTC; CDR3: CASRVGLVGEQYF
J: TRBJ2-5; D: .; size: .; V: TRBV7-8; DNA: TGTGCCAGCAGCTTAAAGTTGGGGGCTAGGTCGAGTTTCGGAGAGACCCAGTACTTC; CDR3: CASSLKLGARSSFGETQYF
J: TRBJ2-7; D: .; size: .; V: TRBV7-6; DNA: TGTGCCAGCAGCTATTACCCTAGGGGCTCCTACGAGCAGTACTTC; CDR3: CASSYYPRGSYEQYF
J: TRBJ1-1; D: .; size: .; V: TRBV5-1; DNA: TGCGCCAGCAGCTCAACAATGAACACTGAAGCTTTCTTT; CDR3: CASSSTMNTEAFF
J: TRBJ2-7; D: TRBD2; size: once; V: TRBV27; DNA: TGTGCCAGCAGTTTTTCGGGACTAGTCTACGAGCAGTACTTC; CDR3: CASSFSGLVYEQYF
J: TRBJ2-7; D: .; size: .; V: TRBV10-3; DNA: TGTGCCATCAGCGCAACTTACGAGCAGTACTTC; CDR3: CAISATYEQYF
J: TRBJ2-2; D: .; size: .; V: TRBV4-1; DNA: TGCGCCAGCAGCGGGGTCAAGCACACCGGGGAGCTGTTTTTT; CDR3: CASSGVKHTGELFF
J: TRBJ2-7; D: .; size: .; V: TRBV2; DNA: TGTGCCAGCGGGGGACACCATGACGAGCAGTACTTC; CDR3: CASGGHHDEQYF
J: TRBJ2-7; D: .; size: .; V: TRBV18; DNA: TGTGCCAGCTCACCAGTTGTCGGGACAACCTCCTACGAGCAGTACTTC; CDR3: CASSPVVGTTSYEQYF
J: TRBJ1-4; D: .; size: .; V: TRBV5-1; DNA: TGCGCCAGCAGCTTGGCCAAAGCTTTAGGCAATGAAAAACTGTTTTTT; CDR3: CASSLAKALGNEKLFF
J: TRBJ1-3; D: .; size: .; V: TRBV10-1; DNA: TGCGCCAGCAGTGAGGATGGACGGAAGATATATTTT; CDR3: CASSEDGRKIYF
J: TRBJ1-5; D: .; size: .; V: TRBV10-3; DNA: TGTGCCATCAGTGAAGGACTCCCGGGCAATCAGCCCCAGCATTTT; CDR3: CAISEGLPGNQPQHF
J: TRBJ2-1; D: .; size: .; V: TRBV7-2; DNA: TGTGCCAGCAGCTTAGCGGGACGCCCCAATGAGCAGTTCTTC; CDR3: CASSLAGRPNEQFF
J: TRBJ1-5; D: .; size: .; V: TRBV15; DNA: TGTGCCACCAGCAGAGATGTAACGGCCCAGCCCCAGCATTTT; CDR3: CATSRDVTAQPQHF
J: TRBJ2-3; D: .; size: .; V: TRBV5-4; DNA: TGTGCCAGCAGCTGGGGGTCGGGGGTCAGAGATACGCAGTATTTT; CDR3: CASSWGSGVRDTQYF
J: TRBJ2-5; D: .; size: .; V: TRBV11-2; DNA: TGTGCCAGCAGCCGCGGACGGACCCTAGCCCAAGAGACCCAGTACTTC; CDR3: CASSRGRTLAQETQYF
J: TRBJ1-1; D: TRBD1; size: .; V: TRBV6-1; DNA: TGTGCCAGCAGTGAAGCCCGGACAGGGGGAATGAACACTGAAGCTTTCTTT; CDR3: CASSEARTGGMNTEAFF
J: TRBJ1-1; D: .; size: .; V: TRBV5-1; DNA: TGCGCCAGCAGCTTGGACGTCTTTGGCACTGAAGCTTTCTTT; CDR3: CASSLDVFGTEAFF
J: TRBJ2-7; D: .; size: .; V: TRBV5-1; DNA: TGCGCCAGCAGCTTAGCGGAAGAGCAGTACTTC; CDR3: CASSLAEEQYF
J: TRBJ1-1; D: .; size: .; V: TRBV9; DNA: TGTGCCAGCAGCGCTGACTTTACGGGGATGAACACTGAAGCTTTCTTT; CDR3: CASSADFTGMNTEAFF
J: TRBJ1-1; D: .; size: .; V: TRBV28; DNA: TGTGCCAGCAGCCCAGAGGGGCGGGGGAACACTGAAGCTTTCTTT; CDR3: CASSPEGRGNTEAFF
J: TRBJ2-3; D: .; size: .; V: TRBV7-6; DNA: TGTGCCAGCAGCTTAGGTTCGGCAGGGACGAGTTGGACAGATACGCAGTATTTT; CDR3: CASSLGSAGTSWTDTQYF
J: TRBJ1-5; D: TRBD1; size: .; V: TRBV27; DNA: TGTGCCAGCAGTCGGTGGAGTCAGGGGGGCGATCAGCCCCAGCATTTT; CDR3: CASSRWSQGGDQPQHF
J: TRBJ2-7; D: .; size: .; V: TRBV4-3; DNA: TGCGCCAGCAGCCAAGCGTTGGCCAGAGGGTCTTACGAGCAGTACTTC; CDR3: CASSQALARGSYEQYF
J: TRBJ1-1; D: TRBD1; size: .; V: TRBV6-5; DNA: TGTGCCAGCAGTTACGGGACAGGGGGGACTGAAGCTTTCTTT; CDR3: CASSYGTGGTEAFF
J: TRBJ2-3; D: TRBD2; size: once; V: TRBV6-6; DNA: TGTGCCCACGGGACTACCAGCACAGATACGCAGTATTTT; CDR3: CAHGTTSTDTQYF
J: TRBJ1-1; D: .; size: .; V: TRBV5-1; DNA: TGCGCCAGCAGCTTGGCGGGCAGGGGGAACACTGAAGCTTTCTTT; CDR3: CASSLAGRGNTEAFF
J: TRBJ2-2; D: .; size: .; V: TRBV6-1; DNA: TGTGCCAGCAGTGCGGGGTCGGTCACCGGGGAGCTGTTTTTT; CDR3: CASSAGSVTGELFF
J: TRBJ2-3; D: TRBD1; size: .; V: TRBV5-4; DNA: TGTGCCAGCAGCTCCCGTGACAGGGTAACAGATACGCAGTATTTT; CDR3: CASSSRDRVTDTQYF
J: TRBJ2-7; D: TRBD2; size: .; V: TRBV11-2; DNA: TGTGCCAGCTCATGGGGCGGGAGTACGTACGAGCAGTACTTC; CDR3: CASSWGGSTYEQYF
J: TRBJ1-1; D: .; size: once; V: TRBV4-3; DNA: TGCGCCAGCAGCCAAGACATGGGTGGATGGCCCAACACTGAAGCTTTCTTT; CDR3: CASSQDMGGWPNTEAFF
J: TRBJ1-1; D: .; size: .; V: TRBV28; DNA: TGTGCCATCCAAAAGGCCCCCGGGGGACGGGCTTTCTTT; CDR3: CAIQKAPGGRAFF
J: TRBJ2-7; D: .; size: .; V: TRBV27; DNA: TGTGCCAGCAGTTTATCCCCGGTTGCGGGAGAGCAGTACTTC; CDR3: CASSLSPVAGEQYF
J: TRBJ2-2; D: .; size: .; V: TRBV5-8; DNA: TGTGCCAGCAGCTTGGCCGGACCGAGCACCGGGGAGCTGTTTTTT; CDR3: CASSLAGPSTGELFF
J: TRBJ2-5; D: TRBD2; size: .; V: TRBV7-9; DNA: TGTGCCAGCAGCTTTTTAGCGGGAGGCCAAGAGACCCAGTACTTC; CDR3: CASSFLAGGQETQYF
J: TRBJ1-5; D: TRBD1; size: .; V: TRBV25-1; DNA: TGTGCCAGCAGTGACACAGGGGGATCGGGTCAGCCCCAGCATTTT; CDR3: CASSDTGGSGQPQHF
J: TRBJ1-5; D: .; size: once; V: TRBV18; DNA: TGTGCCAGCTCACGGTTGTGGAATAGCAATCAGCCCCAGCATTTT; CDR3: CASSRLWNSNQPQHF
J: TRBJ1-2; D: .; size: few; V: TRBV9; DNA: TGTGCCAGCAGCGGAACTAACTATGGCTACACCTTC; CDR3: CASSGTNYGYTF
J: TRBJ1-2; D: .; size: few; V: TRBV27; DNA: TGTGCCAGCAGTCCCAGAACGTACTATGGCTACACCTTC; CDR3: CASSPRTYYGYTF